This record covers a single T cell receptor (beta chain). What it recognizes is unknown. This sample was taken from a study of response to subunit inactivated influenza vaccine. Regarding the study as a whole: With each seasonal influenza vaccination, the authors suggested, few new T cells are recruited.

TCRdb reprocessed the RT-PCR reads via MiXCR and lists one record per CDR3 protein. The repertoire holds some 600,000 distinct CDR3 sequences, with 12% to 15% as singletons. The clonotype was recovered from a man aged 45-60 years who received an inactivated influenza vaccine. The sequenced sample was PBMCs from blood, obtained approximately 15 days before vaccination.

DNA for the CDR3: TGTGCCAGCAGTAAAGGGAACTATGGCTACACCTTC. Amino acid sequence: CASSKGNYGYTF. The chain links TRBV2 to TRBJ1-2; D ambiguous. Germline V lookup: CDR1 SNHLY, CDR2 FYNNEI. The CDR3 is 12 residues long. V lost 5 bases and J lost 2, with 6 bases in between.